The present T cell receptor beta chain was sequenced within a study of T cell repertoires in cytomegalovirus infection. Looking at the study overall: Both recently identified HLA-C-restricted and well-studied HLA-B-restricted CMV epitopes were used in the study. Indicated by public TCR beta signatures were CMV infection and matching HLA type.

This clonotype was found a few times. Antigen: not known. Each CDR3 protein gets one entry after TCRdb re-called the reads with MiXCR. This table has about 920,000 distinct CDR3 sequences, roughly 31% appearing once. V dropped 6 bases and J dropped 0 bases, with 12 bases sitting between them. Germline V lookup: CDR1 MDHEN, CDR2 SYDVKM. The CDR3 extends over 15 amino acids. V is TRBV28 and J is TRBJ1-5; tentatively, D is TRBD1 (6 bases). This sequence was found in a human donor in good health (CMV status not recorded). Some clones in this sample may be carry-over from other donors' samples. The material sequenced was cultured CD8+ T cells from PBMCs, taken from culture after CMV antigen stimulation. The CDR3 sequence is CASRKQGSSNQPQHF. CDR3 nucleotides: TGTGCCAGCAGAAAACAGGGTTCTAGCAATCAGCCCCAGCATTTT.